One and the same sample provided the 14 T cell receptor beta chains below, sequenced in a study of shared clonotypes between healthy human individuals. Positively selected for CCR7, the CD45RO-negative cells used as naive CD8 cells excluded terminally differentiated effector memory CD45RA+ cells. Clones were sequenced by immunoSEQ multiplex PCR, and TCRdb holds only the in-frame ones, with some missing. The data contain some 2,100,000 clones, 90% to 95% of them singletons. Sequencing used naive CD8+ T cells from PBMCs. All receptors come from a man aged 18 to 29 in good health. Some clones in this sample may be carry-over from other donors' samples.

The chain recombines TRBV5-6 with TRBJ2-7; 9 nucleotides match TRBD1. V trimming: 2 bases; J trimming: 6 bases; junction bases outside the gene matches: 3. This CDR3 region has 13 residues. Germline V gives CDR1 SGHDT, CDR2 YYEEEE. The CDR3 protein is CASSFGTGSEQYF. The CDR3 DNA reads as TGTGCCAGCAGCTTCGGGACAGGGAGCGAGCAGTACTTC.

The gene calls are TRBV19 and TRBJ1-4; the match to TRBD1 covers 8 bases. CDR1 LNHDA and CDR2 SQIVND come from the germline V gene (reference sequence). The CDR3 is 17 residues long. V gave up 5 bases and J gave up 0 bases; unmatched junction bases: 8. CDR3 protein: CASSPDRGFATNEKLFF. CDR3 bases: TGTGCCAGTAGTCCTGACAGGGGTTTTGCAACTAATGAAAAACTGTTTTTT.

The chain couples TRBV28 to TRBJ2-5; no reliable D call. Trimming left V 4 bases short and J 0 bases short, with 9 bases between. CDR1 is MDHEN, CDR2 SYDVKM, per germline. This CDR3 region has 14 residues. The CDR3 reads CASSSGQYQETQYF. As DNA, the CDR3 is TGTGCCAGCAGTTCCGGCCAGTACCAAGAGACCCAGTACTTC.

This clone has only a few counts. The chain combines TRBV4-1 with TRBJ1-1, with D unclear. CDR3 length: 14 amino acids. The germline gives CDR1 MGHRA, CDR2 YSYEKL. V was cut by 1 base and J by 6 bases, with 12 bases left in between. CDR3 protein: CASSQGERAAEAFF. The CDR3 nucleotides are TGCGCCAGCAGCCAAGGAGAAAGGGCGGCTGAAGCTTTCTTT.

As concerns this clone: This sample also contains other DNA sequences that code for the same CDR3. This chain uses TRBV5-1 with TRBJ2-7; 11 nucleotides align to TRBD1. Germline V CDR1 and CDR2: SGHRS, YFSETQ. Trimming cost V 4 bases and J 4 bases; bases outside gene matches: 4. This CDR3 spans 14 amino acids. CDR3 sequence (DNA): TGCGCCAGCAGCCCAGGACAGGGGGCATACGAGCAGTACTTC. Translated, it gives CASSPGQGAYEQYF.

V and J are TRBV25-1 and TRBJ2-1; 10 nucleotides line up with TRBD2. CDR1 and CDR2 from the germline V gene are MGHDK and SYGVNS. This CDR3 comprises 18 residues. Trimming took 0 bases from V and 7 from J; bases not matched to a gene: 12. Here the CDR3 DNA reads TGTGCCAGCAGTGAATATCGGGCTAGCGGGAGCCCTAATAATGAGCAGTTCTTC. This encodes CASSEYRASGSPNNEQFF. Supplemented by reference TRBV25-1 and TRBJ2-1, the full variable domain reads EADIYQTPRYLVIGTGKKITLECSQTMGHDKMYWYQQDPGMELHLIHYSYGVNSTEKGDLSSESTVSRIRTEHFPLTLESARPSHTSQYLCASSEYRASGSPNNEQFFGPGTRLTVL.

This rearrangement joins TRBV4-1 to TRBJ2-7; no reliable D call. Germline V gene lookup returns CDR1 MGHRA and CDR2 YSYEKL. Trimming left V 0 bases short and J 3 bases short, with 15 bases between. CDR3 length: 16 residues. The CDR3 is CASSQDLPPFLYEQYF. CDR3 sequence (DNA): TGCGCCAGCAGCCAAGATCTGCCTCCATTCCTCTACGAGCAGTACTTC.

The chain is built from TRBV29-1 and TRBJ2-7; no firm D call. CDR1 is SQVTM, CDR2 ANQGSEA, per germline. Between the trimmed V and J ends, which lost 4 bases and 5 bases, there was a span of 12 bases. The CDR3 length is 12 residues. The CDR3 protein is CSVGIDFHEQYF. CDR3 nucleotides: TGCAGCGTTGGCATAGATTTCCACGAGCAGTACTTC.

The rearrangement links TRBV10-2 to TRBJ2-7; maybe TRBD2 (5 bases). The V gene lost 5 bases and the J gene lost 4 bases, with 12 bases spanning the gap. The CDR3 totals 13 residues. Germline lookup yields CDR1 WSHSY and CDR2 SAAADI. Here the CDR3 reads CASSPRLTYEQYF. Written as DNA, the CDR3 is TGCGCCAGCAGTCCAAGACTAACGTACGAGCAGTACTTC.

The chain recombines TRBV19 with TRBJ1-2; no clear D gene. The CDR3 loop spans 11 amino acids. CDR1 and CDR2 (germline): LNHDA, SQIVND (reference sequence). With 6 bases removed from V and 8 bases from J, the gap between germline ends came to 10 bases. The CDR3 here is CASRGFDGYTF. In DNA, the CDR3 is TGTGCCAGTAGGGGTTTTGACGGCTACACCTTC.

The CDR3 spells CASSSWTEVIAKNIQYF. In nucleotides, the CDR3 is TGTGCCAGCAGTTCCTGGACAGAGGTGATAGCCAAAAACATTCAGTACTTC. The chain carries TRBV28 and TRBJ2-4; D is perhaps TRBD1 (6 bases). V was cut by 4 bases and J by 0 bases, with 16 bases left in between. CDR3 length: 17 amino acids. In germline, CDR1 is MDHEN, CDR2 SYDVKM. Using reference TRBV28 and TRBJ2-4 for the parts outside the CDR3, the full variable domain is DVKVTQSSRYLVKRTGEKVFLECVQDMDHENMFWYRQDPGLGLRLIYFSYDVKMKEKGDIPEGYSVSREKKERFSLILESASTNQTSMYLCASSSWTEVIAKNIQYFGAGTRLSVL.

This clone came up once. Different DNA sequences within this sample yield the same CDR3. V is TRBV9 and J is TRBJ2-1; the D gene is possibly TRBD2 (6 bases). Trimming shortened V by 3 bases and J by 7 bases, and 11 bases separated the two germline ends. The CDR3 covers 13 residues. Looked up from germline, CDR1 is SGDLS and CDR2 is YYNGEE. In DNA form, the CDR3 reads TGTGCCAGCAGCGCGGGACTTTCTAATGAGCAGTTCTTC. Encoded protein: CASSAGLSNEQFF.

The chain links TRBV10-3 to TRBJ2-2, with 14 bases fitting TRBD2. V lost 10 bases to trimming and J lost 7 bases; unmatched junction nucleotides: 8. The CDR3 consists of 15 residues. From germline, CDR1 is ENHRY and CDR2 SYGVKD. CDR3 DNA: TGTGCCACCTGGACTAGCGGGAGGATGGGCGGGGAGCTGTTTTTT. It yields the protein CATWTSGRMGGELFF.

The chain uses TRBV11-2 and TRBJ2-7; 7 bases are a match to TRBD1. The V gene's germline CDR1 is SGHAT and CDR2 FQNNGV. With 5 bases clipped from V and 0 bases from J, the junction kept 7 bases outside the gene matches. This CDR3 has 15 residues. The CDR3 spells CASSLQRTGSYEQYF. In nucleotides, the CDR3 is TGTGCCAGCAGCCTACAAAGGACAGGCTCCTACGAGCAGTACTTC.